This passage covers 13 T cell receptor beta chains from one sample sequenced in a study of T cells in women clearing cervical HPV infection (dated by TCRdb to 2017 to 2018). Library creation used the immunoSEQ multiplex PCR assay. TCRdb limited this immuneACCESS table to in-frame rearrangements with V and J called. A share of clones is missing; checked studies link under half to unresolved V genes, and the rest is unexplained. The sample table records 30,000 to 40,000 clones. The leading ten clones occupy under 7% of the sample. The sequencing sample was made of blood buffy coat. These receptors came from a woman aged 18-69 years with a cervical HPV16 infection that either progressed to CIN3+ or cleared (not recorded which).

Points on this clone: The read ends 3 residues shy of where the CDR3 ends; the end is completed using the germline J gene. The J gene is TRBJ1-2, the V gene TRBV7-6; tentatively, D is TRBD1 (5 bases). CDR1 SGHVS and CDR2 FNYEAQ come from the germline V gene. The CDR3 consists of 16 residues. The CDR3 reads CASSPLVGGDYNDYTF. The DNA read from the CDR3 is TGTGCCAGCAGCCCTTTGGTCGGGGGAGACTACAATGAC.

Incomplete CDR3 DNA: TGCAGTGCTAGTTACGGGTCTGGCAATCAGCCC. This gives the protein CSASYGSGNQP. The whole CDR3 region reads CSASYGSGNQPQHF. V gene TRBV20-1 combines with J gene TRBJ1-5; no clear D. The read ends 3 residues shy of where the CDR3 ends; the end is completed using the germline J gene. Germline CDR1 and CDR2: DFQATT and SNEGSKA (reference sequence). V was cut by 3 bases and J by 2 bases, with 11 bases left in between. This CDR3 spans 14 amino acids.

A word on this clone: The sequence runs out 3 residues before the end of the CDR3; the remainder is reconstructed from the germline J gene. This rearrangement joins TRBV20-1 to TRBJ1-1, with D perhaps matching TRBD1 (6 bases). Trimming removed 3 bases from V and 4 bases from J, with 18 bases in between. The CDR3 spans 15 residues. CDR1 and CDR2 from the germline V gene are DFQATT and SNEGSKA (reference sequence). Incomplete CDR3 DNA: TGCAGTGCTAGGGCCGAACCAGGGGCGGGCACTGAA. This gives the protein CSARAEPGAGTE. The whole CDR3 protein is CSARAEPGAGTEAFF.

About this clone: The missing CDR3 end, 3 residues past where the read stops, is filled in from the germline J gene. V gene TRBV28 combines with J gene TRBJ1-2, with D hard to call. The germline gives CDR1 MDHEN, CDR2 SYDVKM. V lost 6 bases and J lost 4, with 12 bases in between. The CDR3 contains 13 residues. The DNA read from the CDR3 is TGTGCCAGCAGGAGGGCAGGCCTCTATGGC. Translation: CASRRAGLYG. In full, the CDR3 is CASRRAGLYGYTF.

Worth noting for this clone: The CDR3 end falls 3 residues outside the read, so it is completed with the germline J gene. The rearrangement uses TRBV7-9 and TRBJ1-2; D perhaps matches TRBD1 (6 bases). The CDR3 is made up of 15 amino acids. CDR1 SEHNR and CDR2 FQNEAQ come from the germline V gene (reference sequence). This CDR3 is CASSLVVAGVHDYTF. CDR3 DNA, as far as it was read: TGTGCCAGCAGCTTAGTGGTGGCAGGGGTCCACGAC.

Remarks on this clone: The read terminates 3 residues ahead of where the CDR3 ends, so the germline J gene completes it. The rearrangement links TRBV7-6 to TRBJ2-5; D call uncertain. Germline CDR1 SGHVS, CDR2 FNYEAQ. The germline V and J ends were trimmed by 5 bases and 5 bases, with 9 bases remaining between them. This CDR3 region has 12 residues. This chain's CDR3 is CASSPYDETQYF. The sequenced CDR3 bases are TGTGCCAGCAGCCCCTACGATGAGACC.

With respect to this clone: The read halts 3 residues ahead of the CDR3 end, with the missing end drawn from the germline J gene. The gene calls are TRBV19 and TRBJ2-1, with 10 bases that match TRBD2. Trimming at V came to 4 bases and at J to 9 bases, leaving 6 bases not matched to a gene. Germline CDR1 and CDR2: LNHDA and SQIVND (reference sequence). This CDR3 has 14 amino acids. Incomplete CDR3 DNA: TGTGCCAGTAGTACTTTAGCGGGGGGTGGTGAG. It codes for CASSTLAGGGE. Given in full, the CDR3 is CASSTLAGGGEQFF. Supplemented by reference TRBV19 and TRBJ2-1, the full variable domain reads DGGITQSPKYLFRKEGQNVTLSCEQNLNHDAMYWYRQDPGQGLRLIYYSQIVNDFQKGDIAEGYSVSREKKESFPLTVTSAQKNPTAFYLCASSTLAGGGEQFFGPGTRLTVL.

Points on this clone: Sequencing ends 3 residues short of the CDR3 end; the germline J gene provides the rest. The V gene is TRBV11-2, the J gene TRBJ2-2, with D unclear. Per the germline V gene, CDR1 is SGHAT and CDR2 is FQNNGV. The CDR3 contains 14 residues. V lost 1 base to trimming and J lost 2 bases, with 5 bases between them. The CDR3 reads CASSLGPNTGELFF. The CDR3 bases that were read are TGTGCCAGCAGCTTAGGTCCTAACACCGGGGAG.

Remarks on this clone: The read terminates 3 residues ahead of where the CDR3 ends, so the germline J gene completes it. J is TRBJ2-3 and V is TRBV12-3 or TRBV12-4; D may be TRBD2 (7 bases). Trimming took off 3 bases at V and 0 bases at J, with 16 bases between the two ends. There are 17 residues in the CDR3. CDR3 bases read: TGTGCCAGCAGTTTGGGGGGGAGACAGGTTAGCACAGATACG. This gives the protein CASSLGGRQVSTDT. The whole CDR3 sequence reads CASSLGGRQVSTDTQYF.

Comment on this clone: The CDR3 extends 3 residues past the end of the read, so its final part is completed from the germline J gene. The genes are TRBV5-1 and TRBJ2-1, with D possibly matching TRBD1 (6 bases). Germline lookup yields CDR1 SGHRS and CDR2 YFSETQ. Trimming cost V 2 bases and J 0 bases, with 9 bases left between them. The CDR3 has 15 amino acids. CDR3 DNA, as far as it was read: TGCGCCAGCAGCTTCGGACAGAGCTCCTACAATGAG. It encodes CASSFGQSSYNE. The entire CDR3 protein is CASSFGQSSYNEQFF.

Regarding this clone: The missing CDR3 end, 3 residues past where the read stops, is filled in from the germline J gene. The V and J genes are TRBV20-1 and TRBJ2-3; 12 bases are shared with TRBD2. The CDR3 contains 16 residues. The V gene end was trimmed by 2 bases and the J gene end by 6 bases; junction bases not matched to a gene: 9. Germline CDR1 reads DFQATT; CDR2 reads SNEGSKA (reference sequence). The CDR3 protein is CSARTDGLAGIDTQYF. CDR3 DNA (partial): TGCAGTGCTAGAACTGACGGACTAGCGGGAATTGATACG.

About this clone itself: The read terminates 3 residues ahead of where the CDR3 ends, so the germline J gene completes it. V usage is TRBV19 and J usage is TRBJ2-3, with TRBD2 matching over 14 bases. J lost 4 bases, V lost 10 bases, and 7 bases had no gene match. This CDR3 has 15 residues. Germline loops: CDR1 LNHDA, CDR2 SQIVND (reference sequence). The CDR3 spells CAIFTTSGRADTQYF. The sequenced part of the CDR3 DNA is TGTGCCATTTTTACGACTAGCGGGAGGGCAGATACG. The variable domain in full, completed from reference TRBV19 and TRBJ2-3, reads DGGITQSPKYLFRKEGQNVTLSCEQNLNHDAMYWYRQDPGQGLRLIYYSQIVNDFQKGDIAEGYSVSREKKESFPLTVTSAQKNPTAFYLCAIFTTSGRADTQYFGPGTRLTVL.

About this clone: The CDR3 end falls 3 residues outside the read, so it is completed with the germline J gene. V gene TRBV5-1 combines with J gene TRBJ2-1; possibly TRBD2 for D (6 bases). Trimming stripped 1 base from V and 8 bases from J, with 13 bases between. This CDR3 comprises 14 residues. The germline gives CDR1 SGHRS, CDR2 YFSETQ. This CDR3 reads CASSLYSGRDEQFF. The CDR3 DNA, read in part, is TGCGCCAGCAGCTTGTATAGCGGAAGGGATGAG.